The 26 T cell receptor beta chains in this list originate from one sample, sequenced in a study of blood T cell repertoires in COVID-19. This table comes from immunoSEQ multiplex PCR, and its TCRdb copy is limited to in-frame clones, with some not included. This sample has around 150,000 clones, with 60% to 85% found just once. Sequencing was performed on peripheral blood. The receptors were gathered from a man aged 60-69 years with acute or convalescent COVID-19.

This chain connects TRBV2 to TRBJ2-6; tentative D call: TRBD2 (6 bases). Per germline, CDR1 SNHLY and CDR2 FYNNEI. CDR3 size: 13 residues. Trimming left V 8 bases short and J 1 base short, with 6 bases between. CDR3 protein: CASGGSGANVLTF. In DNA, the CDR3 is TGTGCCAGCGGGGGGTCTGGGGCCAACGTCCTGACTTTC. Full variable domain (rest looked up from reference TRBV2 and TRBJ2-6): EPEVTQTPSHQVTQMGQEVILRCVPISNHLYFYWYRQILGQKVEFLVSFYNNEISEKSEIFDDQFSVERPDGSNFTLKIRSTKLEDSAMYFCASGGSGANVLTFGAGSRLTVL.

The chain recombines TRBV30 with TRBJ1-4; D gene uncertain. The germline V gene has CDR1 GTSNPN and CDR2 SVGIG (reference sequence). Trimming stripped 1 base from V and 4 bases from J, with 4 bases between. This CDR3 is built from 12 residues. The CDR3, as DNA: TGTGCCTGGAGTGGACATAATGAAAAACTGTTTTTT. Encoded protein: CAWSGHNEKLFF.

The chain has TRBV19 and TRBJ2-2; TRBD1 matches 7 bases. Losses at the gene ends were 7 bases for V and 0 bases for J; bases not matched to a gene: 5. The CDR3 is 15 amino acids. CDR1 is LNHDA, CDR2 SQIVND, per germline (reference sequence). The CDR3 nucleotides are TGTGCCAGTAATCCCGGGACAGCGAACACCGGGGAGCTGTTTTTT. Its protein is CASNPGTANTGELFF.

The chain has TRBV2 and TRBJ2-1; D perhaps matches TRBD2 (5 bases). The CDR3 consists of 15 residues. Germline assignment: CDR1 SNHLY and CDR2 FYNNEI. The V and J ends lost 6 bases and 0 bases respectively, with 12 bases between them. CDR3 residues: CASREDLNSYNEQFF. CDR3 nucleotides: TGTGCCAGCAGGGAGGACTTAAACTCCTACAATGAGCAGTTCTTC. Together with reference TRBV2 and TRBJ2-1, the CDR3 gives the full variable domain: EPEVTQTPSHQVTQMGQEVILRCVPISNHLYFYWYRQILGQKVEFLVSFYNNEISEKSEIFDDQFSVERPDGSNFTLKIRSTKLEDSAMYFCASREDLNSYNEQFFGPGTRLTVL.

The rearrangement joins TRBV7-2 to TRBJ1-1; 7 bases map to TRBD1. V lost 5 bases to trimming and J lost 4 bases; unmatched junction nucleotides: 16. Germline CDR1 SGHTA, CDR2 FQGNSA. This CDR3 is 17 amino acids long. The CDR3 nucleotides read TGTGCCAGCAGCAGTCGGGCCGCTGGGAACAGGGGCACTGAAGCTTTCTTT. Its protein is CASSSRAAGNRGTEAFF.

The chain employs TRBV10-3 and TRBJ1-2, with D tentatively TRBD1 (6 bases). The CDR3 sequence is 14 residues long. The germline V and J ends were trimmed by 6 bases and 6 bases, with 17 bases remaining between them. Germline V gene sequence: CDR1 ENHRY, CDR2 SYGVKD. The CDR3 reads CAIRTQGGGDGYTF. The CDR3 region has the DNA TGTGCCATCAGGACACAGGGTGGTGGGGATGGCTACACCTTC.

A single count supports this clone. The chain has TRBV6-5 and TRBJ1-4, with D maybe TRBD1 (5 bases). Trimming stripped 5 bases from V and 8 bases from J, with 15 bases between. The CDR3 runs to 14 residues. Germline V gives CDR1 MNHEY, CDR2 SVGAGI. This CDR3 is CASSINRRYEKLFF. The CDR3 bases are TGTGCCAGCAGTATTAACAGGAGATACGAAAAACTGTTTTTT.

V usage is TRBV4-3 and J usage is TRBJ2-7; TRBD2 might be the D (5 bases). CDR3 size: 15 residues. In germline, CDR1 is LGHNA, CDR2 YSLEER. Trimming took 1 base from V and 2 from J, leaving 12 bases between them. The CDR3 is CASSQGGADTYEQYF. The CDR3 nucleotides are TGCGCCAGCAGCCAAGGGGGAGCAGATACCTACGAGCAGTACTTC.

The rearrangement joins TRBV7-9 to TRBJ2-1; 8 bases line up with TRBD1. V shed 5 bases and J 0 bases; nucleotides not matched to a gene: 9. The CDR3 is 17 amino acids. From germline, CDR1 is SEHNR and CDR2 FQNEAQ (reference sequence). The CDR3 sequence is CASSGAQGDHSYNEQFF. The DNA for the CDR3 is TGTGCCAGCAGCGGAGCACAGGGGGACCACTCCTACAATGAGCAGTTCTTC.

V usage is TRBV19 and J usage is TRBJ2-7, with 9 bases matching TRBD1. The germline CDR1 and CDR2 sequences are LNHDA and SQIVND (reference sequence). CDR3 length: 16 residues. V was clipped by 3 bases and J by 5 bases; unmatched bases: 11. The CDR3 DNA sequence: TGTGCCAGTAGTATTCGGGAACAGGGGGCAATCGACGAGCAGTACTTC. Its protein product is CASSIREQGAIDEQYF.

V usage is TRBV9 and J usage is TRBJ2-2; 7 bases align to TRBD1. Germline-derived CDR1 and CDR2 are SGDLS and YYNGEE. J was trimmed by 0 bases and V by 2 bases; bases with no gene match: 10. This CDR3 contains 18 residues. This CDR3 reads CASSVKRIGGPNTGELFF. The CDR3 bases are TGTGCCAGCAGCGTCAAGAGAATAGGGGGCCCGAACACCGGGGAGCTGTTTTTT.

This chain links TRBV29-1 with TRBJ2-7; no firm D call. The CDR3 is 11 residues long. Deletions cut 8 bases from V and 3 bases from J, with 11 bases between. CDR1 and CDR2 (germline): SQVTM, ANQGSEA. In DNA, the CDR3 is TGCAGCTTCATCAGGTACTACGAGCAGTACTTC. Its translation: CSFIRYYEQYF.

The CDR3 is CASQRIGGATDTQYF. The CDR3 DNA is TGTGCCAGCCAGAGAATCGGGGGGGCGACAGATACGCAGTATTTT. The genes are TRBV3-1 (or the pseudogene TRBV3-2) and TRBJ2-3; 8 nucleotides match TRBD2. The CDR3 is made up of 15 amino acids. Germline V gives CDR1 LGHDT, CDR2 YNNKEL (reference sequence). The junction had 10 bases not matched to a gene; V was cut back by 8 bases and J by 3 bases.

V is TRBV27 and J is TRBJ2-7; 7 bases map to TRBD1. In germline, CDR1 is MNHEY, CDR2 SMNVEV (reference sequence). The CDR3 totals 13 residues. The V segment lost 5 bases and the J segment 7 bases; nucleotides outside the gene matches: 8. The CDR3 nucleotides are TGTGCCAGCAGTCTATACAGGGGTGGTGAGCAGTACTTC. Translated: CASSLYRGGEQYF.

V is TRBV5-4 and J is TRBJ2-5, with D possibly TRBD1 on 5 matching bases. The CDR3 runs 17 residues. Germline V gene lookup returns CDR1 SGHNT and CDR2 YYREEE (reference sequence). With 4 bases removed from V and 2 bases from J, the gap between germline ends came to 21 bases. CDR3 coding DNA: TGTGCCAGCAGCCCCCATCCCTTGGGGCTGACTCAAGAGACCCAGTACTTC. As protein: CASSPHPLGLTQETQYF. Filled out from reference TRBV5-4 and TRBJ2-5, the complete variable domain reads ETGVTQSPTHLIKTRGQQVTLRCSSQSGHNTVSWYQQALGQGPQFIFQYYREEENGRGNFPPRFSGLQFPNYSSELNVNALELDDSALYLCASSPHPLGLTQETQYFGPGTRLLVL.

The chain carries TRBV12-3 or TRBV12-4 and TRBJ2-7; D is possibly TRBD2 (5 bases). The V and J ends lost 5 bases and 3 bases respectively, with 11 bases between them. This CDR3 has 13 amino acids. The CDR3: CASSIQEGYEQYF. The CDR3 nucleotides read TGTGCCAGCAGTATACAAGAGGGCTACGAGCAGTACTTC.

The chain is built from TRBV30 and TRBJ2-7; D gene uncertain. Germline V gene lookup returns CDR1 GTSNPN and CDR2 SVGIG (reference sequence). Trimming left V 0 bases short and J 6 bases short, with 9 bases between. This CDR3 region has 12 residues. The CDR3 DNA reads TGTGCCTGGAGTGTTGGCAGTACCGAGCAGTACTTC. Translated, it gives CAWSVGSTEQYF.

This clone came up once. The chain recombines TRBV6-5 with TRBJ2-1; the match to TRBD1 covers 8 bases. V lost 6 bases to trimming and J lost 7 bases; unmatched junction nucleotides: 11. CDR1 and CDR2 (germline): MNHEY, SVGAGI. This CDR3 spans 15 amino acids. The CDR3 nucleotides are TGTGCCAGCAGCTTAACAGGGGGGTGGGGAAATGAGCAGTTCTTC. Translated, it gives CASSLTGGWGNEQFF.

This sequence joins TRBV3-1 (or the pseudogene TRBV3-2) and TRBJ2-1; no firm D call. The CDR3 sequence is 12 residues long. V was pared by 2 bases and J by 4 bases, with 3 bases between. Germline values: CDR1 LGHDT, CDR2 YNNKEL (reference sequence). CDR3 residues: CASSQIYNEQFF. The CDR3 DNA follows: TGTGCCAGCAGCCAAATATACAATGAGCAGTTCTTC.

This clone appeared a few times. This sequence joins TRBV7-6 and TRBJ1-4, with D unclear. Trimming removed 5 bases at V and 6 bases at J, with 16 bases between. The CDR3 runs 15 residues. Germline V gene sequence: CDR1 SGHVS, CDR2 FNYEAQ. CDR3 DNA sequence: TGTGCCAGCAGCCCTAGCAGGTCTCAGTATGAAAAACTGTTTTTT. Translating gives CASSPSRSQYEKLFF.

This clone was detected only once. CDR3 nucleotide sequence: TGTGCCAGCAGGGCCGGGTTTGCTGGAAACACCATATATTTT. Its translation is CASRAGFAGNTIYF. This chain uses TRBV2 with TRBJ1-3; D gene unclear. CDR1 and CDR2 (germline): SNHLY, FYNNEI. The CDR3 totals 14 residues. V was clipped by 6 bases and J by 2 bases, with 11 bases between them.

This sequence joins TRBV3-1 (or the pseudogene TRBV3-2) and TRBJ1-2; 7 nucleotides line up with TRBD1. Germline V CDR1 and CDR2: LGHDT, YNNKEL (reference sequence). The CDR3 totals 15 residues. With 1 base clipped from V and 8 bases from J, the junction kept 10 bases outside the gene matches. CDR3 region: CASSQVQGTGRGYTF. DNA for the CDR3: TGTGCCAGCAGCCAAGTACAGGGGACGGGCCGCGGCTACACCTTC.

The chain combines TRBV30 with TRBJ1-2; D gene uncertain. CDR3 length equals 12 residues. The V and J ends lost 5 bases and 0 bases respectively, with 7 bases between them. Germline V lookup: CDR1 GTSNPN, CDR2 SVGIG (reference sequence). CDR3 sequence reads: CAWEPANYGYTF. CDR3 DNA sequence: TGTGCCTGGGAACCAGCTAACTATGGCTACACCTTC.

The V and J genes are TRBV5-1 and TRBJ2-5; a possible D gene is TRBD2 (5 bases). The CDR3 length is 14 residues. Germline values: CDR1 SGHRS, CDR2 YFSETQ. V lost 0 bases and J 5 bases, leaving 11 bases between the germline ends. In DNA, the CDR3 is TGCGCCAGCAGCTTGGGTAAGGGCGGGGAGACCCAGTACTTC. This sequence encodes CASSLGKGGETQYF.

This chain joins TRBV6-6 and TRBJ2-1; 7 nucleotides align to TRBD2. Germline V CDR1 and CDR2: MNHNY, SVGAGI (reference sequence). With 7 bases clipped from V and 9 bases from J, the junction kept 15 bases outside the gene matches. This CDR3 comprises 15 residues. This CDR3 reads CASILGAGDTGEQFF. The CDR3 region has the DNA TGTGCCAGCATTCTCGGGGCGGGGGATACCGGTGAGCAGTTCTTC.

This chain joins TRBV19 and TRBJ1-5, with D hard to call. Looked up from germline, CDR1 is LNHDA and CDR2 is SQIVND (reference sequence). Trimming removed 6 bases from V and 0 bases from J, with 12 bases in between. The CDR3 sequence is 15 residues long. CDR3: CASRRDSYSNQPQHF. The CDR3 DNA reads TGTGCCAGTAGGCGGGATTCCTATAGCAATCAGCCCCAGCATTTT. Full variable domain (rest looked up from reference TRBV19 and TRBJ1-5): DGGITQSPKYLFRKEGQNVTLSCEQNLNHDAMYWYRQDPGQGLRLIYYSQIVNDFQKGDIAEGYSVSREKKESFPLTVTSAQKNPTAFYLCASRRDSYSNQPQHFGDGTRLSIL.